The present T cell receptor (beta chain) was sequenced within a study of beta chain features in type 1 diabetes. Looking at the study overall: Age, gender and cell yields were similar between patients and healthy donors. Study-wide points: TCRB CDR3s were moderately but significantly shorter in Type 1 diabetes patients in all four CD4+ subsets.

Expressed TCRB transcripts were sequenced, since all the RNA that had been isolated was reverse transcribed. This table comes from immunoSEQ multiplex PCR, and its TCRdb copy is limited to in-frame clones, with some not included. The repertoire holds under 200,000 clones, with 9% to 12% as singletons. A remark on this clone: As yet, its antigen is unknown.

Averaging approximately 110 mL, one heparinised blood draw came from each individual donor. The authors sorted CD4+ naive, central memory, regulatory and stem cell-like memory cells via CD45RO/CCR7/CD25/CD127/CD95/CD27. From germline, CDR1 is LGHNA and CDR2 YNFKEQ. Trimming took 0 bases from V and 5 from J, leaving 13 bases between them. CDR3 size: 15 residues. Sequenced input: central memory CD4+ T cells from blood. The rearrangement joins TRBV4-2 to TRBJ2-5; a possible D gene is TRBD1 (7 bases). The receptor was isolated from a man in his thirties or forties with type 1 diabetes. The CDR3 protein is CASSQDARGDETQYF. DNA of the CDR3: TGTGCCAGCAGCCAAGATGCCAGGGGGGACGAGACCCAGTACTTC.